Listed below are T cell receptor beta chains from one sample, sequenced in a study of CD8+ T cells in alopecia areata. Data came from immunoSEQ multiplex PCR; TCRdb stores just in-frame clones and leaves some out. The sample has roughly 100,000 clones, about 60% seen once; the top ten hold around 9%. Material: CD4+ T cells sorted from blood. The receptor source for this set is a human donor in good health. CDR3s include the opening cysteine and the closing phenylalanine or tryptophan. D genes are given only for firm matches. Clone sizes are given selectively: once, few, many, or a class where the clone is expanded.

clone_size j_call d_call v_call cdr3_aa cdr3_nt
few TRBJ2-3 . TRBV5-1 CASRNSSPGSTQYF TGCGCCAGCAGGAACTCCTCACCCGGGAGCACGCAGTATTTT
. TRBJ2-2 TRBD1 TRBV29-1 CSVEGQYTGELFF TGCAGCGTTGAGGGACAGTACACCGGGGAGCTGTTTTTT
. TRBJ2-1 . TRBV29-1 CSSRGSSYNEQFF TGCAGTTCCAGGGGCTCTAGCTACAATGAGCAGTTCTTC
once TRBJ1-6 . TRBV15 CATSRDRGRANSPLHF TGTGCCACCAGCAGAGATCGGGGCAGGGCTAATTCACCCCTCCACTTT
. TRBJ2-2 TRBD1 TRBV6-5 CASSSGTGFTGELFF TGTGCCAGCAGCTCCGGGACAGGGTTCACCGGGGAGCTGTTTTTT
. TRBJ2-7 TRBD1 TRBV28 CASSFGDRGGQYF TGTGCCAGCAGTTTCGGGGACAGGGGGGGGCAGTACTTC
. TRBJ2-3 TRBD2 TRBV29-1 CSASGRGGGTDTQYF TGCAGCGCATCGGGGAGGGGAGGTGGCACAGATACGCAGTATTTT
once TRBJ2-1 . TRBV6-1 CASSEAGSSYNEQFF TGTGCCAGCAGTGAAGCGGGGAGCTCCTACAATGAGCAGTTCTTC
. TRBJ2-5 . TRBV4-2 CASSQATQETQYF TGTGCCAGCAGTCAAGCGACCCAAGAGACCCAGTACTTC
few TRBJ2-5 TRBD2 TRBV30 CAWSVGLAGETQYF TGTGCCTGGAGTGTGGGACTAGCGGGGGAGACCCAGTACTTC
. TRBJ1-2 . TRBV19 CASSIKADANYGYTF TGTGCCAGTAGTATAAAGGCCGACGCAAACTATGGCTACACCTTC
once TRBJ2-5 . TRBV25-1 CASSRGAQETQYF TGTGCCAGCAGTAGAGGGGCCCAAGAGACCCAGTACTTC
. TRBJ2-3 . TRBV7-9 CASSFDRTTDTQYF TGTGCCAGCAGCTTCGACAGGACCACAGATACGCAGTATTTT
. TRBJ1-2 TRBD1 TRBV25-1 CASRRQGAEGYTF TGTGCCAGCAGACGACAGGGGGCCGAAGGCTACACCTTC
. TRBJ2-1 TRBD2 TRBV4-3 CASSLLLAGGRNEQFF TGCGCCAGCAGCCTCCTTCTAGCGGGGGGGCGAAATGAGCAGTTCTTC
. TRBJ2-7 TRBD2 TRBV7-3 CASSLTSGAYEQYF TGTGCCAGCAGCTTAACTAGCGGGGCCTACGAGCAGTACTTC
. TRBJ2-3 . TRBV2 CASSEARAGLHTQYF TGTGCCAGCAGTGAAGCGCGGGCCGGACTCCATACGCAGTATTTT
few TRBJ2-2 . TRBV28 CASINRGVNTGELFF TGTGCCAGCATTAACCGTGGGGTGAACACCGGGGAGCTGTTTTTT
few TRBJ2-5 . TRBV29-1 CSVVQGSFETQYF TGCAGCGTAGTACAGGGATCTTTCGAGACCCAGTACTTC
. TRBJ1-4 TRBD1 TRBV25-1 CASSERHGTGGVLEKLFF TGTGCCAGCAGTGAGCGTCACGGGACAGGGGGCGTTTTAGAAAAACTGTTTTTT
. TRBJ2-5 . TRBV5-6 CASSLTRGEETQYF TGTGCCAGCAGCCTGACTAGGGGAGAAGAGACCCAGTACTTC
few TRBJ2-7 . TRBV11-2 CASSLEGGGTGHEQYF TGTGCCAGCAGCTTAGAGGGGGGCGGGACTGGGCACGAGCAGTACTTC
few TRBJ1-2 . TRBV2 CASSFHGYTF TGTGCCAGCAGTTTCCATGGCTACACCTTC
few TRBJ2-1 TRBD2 TRBV15 CATSRDRDSGGYNEQFF TGTGCCACCAGCAGAGATCGGGATAGCGGGGGATACAATGAGCAGTTCTTC
. TRBJ2-5 . TRBV5-6 CASSWRETQYF TGTGCCAGCAGCTGGAGGGAGACCCAGTACTTC
. TRBJ1-2 TRBD1 TRBV6-5 CASSRGQGASGGYTF TGTGCCAGCAGCCGTGGACAGGGGGCATCAGGGGGCTACACCTTC
. TRBJ1-2 . TRBV7-2 CASSSVPGNYGYTF TGTGCCAGCAGCTCTGTTCCAGGGAACTATGGCTACACCTTC
. TRBJ2-4 . TRBV30 CAWSYLLTTKNIQYF TGTGCCTGGAGTTATCTCCTTACGACCAAAAACATTCAGTACTTC
. TRBJ1-6 . TRBV5-6 CASSQNSPLHF TGTGCCAGCAGCCAAAATTCACCCCTCCACTTT
. TRBJ2-3 TRBD1 TRBV5-1 CASSPRTGGTDTQYF TGCGCCAGCAGCCCGCGGACAGGGGGCACAGATACGCAGTATTTT
few TRBJ2-5 . TRBV7-9 CASSFTVETQYF TGTGCCAGCAGCTTTACGGTCGAGACCCAGTACTTC
. TRBJ2-6 TRBD1 TRBV6-5 CASSPGQGGNVLTF TGTGCCAGCAGTCCGGGACAGGGAGGCAACGTCCTGACTTTC
. TRBJ2-3 . TRBV30 CAWRNPGQKPFTDTQYF TGTGCCTGGAGGAACCCCGGACAGAAACCCTTCACAGATACGCAGTATTTT
. TRBJ2-7 . TRBV7-9 CASTVGDEQYF TGTGCCAGCACTGTGGGGGACGAGCAGTACTTC
few TRBJ2-2 . TRBV6-1 CASSEAWNTGAGDTGELFF TGTGCCAGCAGTGAAGCGTGGAACACAGGGGCGGGGGACACCGGGGAGCTGTTTTTT
few TRBJ1-2 . TRBV7-2 CASSLGGDYGYTF TGTGCCAGCAGCTTAGGAGGAGACTATGGCTACACCTTC
. TRBJ1-2 . TRBV11-2 CASSGTKVSYGYTF TGTGCCAGCAGCGGAACCAAAGTGAGCTATGGCTACACCTTC
. TRBJ1-5 TRBD1 TRBV5-6 CASSLQGVGNQPQHF TGTGCCAGCAGTCTTCAGGGGGTCGGCAATCAGCCCCAGCATTTT
. TRBJ1-2 . TRBV30 CAWSPLGGSYGYTF TGTGCCTGGTCCCCATTAGGGGGGTCCTATGGCTACACCTTC
. TRBJ2-7 . TRBV6-1 CASSSQGWLDEQYF TGTGCCAGCAGCTCTCAGGGATGGTTGGACGAGCAGTACTTC
. TRBJ2-3 . TRBV5-6 CASSRRNRQWTSTDTQYF TGTGCCAGCAGCCGTCGCAACCGACAGTGGACTAGCACAGATACGCAGTATTTT
. TRBJ1-2 . TRBV15 CATSTYAVQGGYTF TGTGCCACCAGCACCTATGCGGTACAGGGTGGCTACACCTTC
. TRBJ2-1 . TRBV29-1 CSVSRGPSYNEQFF TGCAGCGTTTCCCGGGGGCCCTCCTACAATGAGCAGTTCTTC
. TRBJ1-2 . TRBV7-2 CASSNTGNYGYTF TGTGCCAGCAGCAACACAGGGAACTATGGCTACACCTTC
. TRBJ1-2 . TRBV19 CASIPTGANYGYTF TGTGCCAGTATCCCGACAGGAGCTAACTATGGCTACACCTTC
few TRBJ2-5 . TRBV5-6 CASSLASQRYQETQYF TGTGCCAGCAGCTTGGCCTCCCAGCGTTACCAAGAGACCCAGTACTTC